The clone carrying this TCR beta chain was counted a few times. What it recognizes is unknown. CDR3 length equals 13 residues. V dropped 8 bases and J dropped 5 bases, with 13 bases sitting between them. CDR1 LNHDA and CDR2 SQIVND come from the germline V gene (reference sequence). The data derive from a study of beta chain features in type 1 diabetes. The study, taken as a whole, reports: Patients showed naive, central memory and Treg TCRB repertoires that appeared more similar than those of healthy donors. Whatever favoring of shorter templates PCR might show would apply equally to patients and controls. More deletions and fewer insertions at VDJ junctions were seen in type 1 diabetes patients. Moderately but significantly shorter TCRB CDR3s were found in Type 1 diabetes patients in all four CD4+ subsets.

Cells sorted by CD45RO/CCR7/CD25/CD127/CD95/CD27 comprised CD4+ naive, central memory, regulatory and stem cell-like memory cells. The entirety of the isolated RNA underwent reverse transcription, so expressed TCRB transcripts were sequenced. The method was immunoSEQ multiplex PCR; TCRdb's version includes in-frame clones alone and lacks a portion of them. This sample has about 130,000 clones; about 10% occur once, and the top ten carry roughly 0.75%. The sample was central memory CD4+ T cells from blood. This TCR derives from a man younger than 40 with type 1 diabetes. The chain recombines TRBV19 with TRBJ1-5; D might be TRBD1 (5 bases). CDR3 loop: CASQWGLDQPQHF. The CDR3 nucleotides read TGTGCCAGTCAGTGGGGCCTGGATCAGCCCCAGCATTTT.